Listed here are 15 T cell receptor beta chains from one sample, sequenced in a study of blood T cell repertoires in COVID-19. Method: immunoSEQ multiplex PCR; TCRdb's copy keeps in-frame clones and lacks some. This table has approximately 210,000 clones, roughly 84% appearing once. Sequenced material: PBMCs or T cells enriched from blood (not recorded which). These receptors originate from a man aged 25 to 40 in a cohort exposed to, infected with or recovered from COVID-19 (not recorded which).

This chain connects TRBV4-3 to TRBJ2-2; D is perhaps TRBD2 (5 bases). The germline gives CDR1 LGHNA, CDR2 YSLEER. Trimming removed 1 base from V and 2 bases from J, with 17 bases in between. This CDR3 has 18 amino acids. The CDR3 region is CASSQVKEGLENTGELFF. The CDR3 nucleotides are TGCGCCAGCAGCCAAGTAAAAGAAGGACTCGAAAACACCGGGGAGCTGTTTTTT.

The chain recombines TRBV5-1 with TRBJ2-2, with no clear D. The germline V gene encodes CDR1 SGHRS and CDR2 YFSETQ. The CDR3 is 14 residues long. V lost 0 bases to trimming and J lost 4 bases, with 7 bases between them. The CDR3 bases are TGCGCCAGCAGCTTGGCATCCGGCACCGGGGAGCTGTTTTTT. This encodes CASSLASGTGELFF.

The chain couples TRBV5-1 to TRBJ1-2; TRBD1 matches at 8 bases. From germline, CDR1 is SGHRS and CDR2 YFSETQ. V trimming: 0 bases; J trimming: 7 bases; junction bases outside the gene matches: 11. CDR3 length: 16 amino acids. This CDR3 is CASSLVSGGVQGGYTF. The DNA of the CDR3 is TGCGCCAGCAGCTTGGTATCAGGGGGCGTTCAAGGTGGCTACACCTTC.

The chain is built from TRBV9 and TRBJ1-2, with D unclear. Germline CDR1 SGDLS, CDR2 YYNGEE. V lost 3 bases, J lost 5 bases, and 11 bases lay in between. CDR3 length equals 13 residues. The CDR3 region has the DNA TGTGCCAGCAGCGAGGAGGTAGGATATGGCTACACCTTC. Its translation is CASSEEVGYGYTF.

The CDR3 here is CASNPTAPQETQYF. The CDR3, as DNA: TGTGCCAGCAACCCGACAGCACCCCAAGAGACCCAGTACTTC. V gene TRBV6-2 or TRBV6-3 combines with J gene TRBJ2-5; D perhaps matches TRBD1 (5 bases). V was trimmed by 7 bases and J by 1 base, leaving 13 bases between them. Germline CDR1 is MNHEY and CDR2 is SVGEGT. The CDR3 is 14 amino acids.

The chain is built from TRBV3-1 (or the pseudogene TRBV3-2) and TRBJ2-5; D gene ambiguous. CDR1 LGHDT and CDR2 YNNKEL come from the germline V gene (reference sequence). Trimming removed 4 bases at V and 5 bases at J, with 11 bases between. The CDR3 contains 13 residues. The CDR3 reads CASSPLRSETQYF. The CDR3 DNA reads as TGTGCCAGCAGCCCTCTACGGTCGGAGACCCAGTACTTC.

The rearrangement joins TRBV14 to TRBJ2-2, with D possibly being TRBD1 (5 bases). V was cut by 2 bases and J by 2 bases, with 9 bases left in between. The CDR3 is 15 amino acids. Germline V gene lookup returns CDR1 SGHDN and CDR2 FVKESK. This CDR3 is CASSQFRVNTGELFF. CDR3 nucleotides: TGTGCCAGCAGCCAATTCAGGGTCAACACCGGGGAGCTGTTTTTT. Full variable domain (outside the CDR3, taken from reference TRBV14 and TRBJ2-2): EAGVTQFPSHSVIEKGQTVTLRCDPISGHDNLYWYRRVMGKEIKFLLHFVKESKQDESGMPNNRFLAERTGGTYSTLKVQPAELEDSGVYFCASSQFRVNTGELFFGEGSRLTVL.

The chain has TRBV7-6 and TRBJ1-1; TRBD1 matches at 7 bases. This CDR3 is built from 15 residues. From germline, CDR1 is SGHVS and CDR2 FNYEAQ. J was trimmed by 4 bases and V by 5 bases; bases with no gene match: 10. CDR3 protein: CASSLKTGRRTEAFF. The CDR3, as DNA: TGTGCCAGCAGCCTTAAGACAGGGAGACGCACTGAAGCTTTCTTT. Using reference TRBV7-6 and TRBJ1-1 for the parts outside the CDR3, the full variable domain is GAGVSQSPRYKVTKRGQDVALRCDPISGHVSLYWYRQALGQGPEFLTYFNYEAQQDKSGLPNDRFSAERPEGSISTLTIQRTEQRDSAMYRCASSLKTGRRTEAFFGQGTRLTVV.

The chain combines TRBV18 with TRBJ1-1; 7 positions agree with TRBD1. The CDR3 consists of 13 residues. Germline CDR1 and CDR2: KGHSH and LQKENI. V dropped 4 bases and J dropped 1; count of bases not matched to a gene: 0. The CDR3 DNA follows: TGTGCCAGCTCACAGGGGGCGAACACTGAAGCTTTCTTT. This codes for CASSQGANTEAFF.

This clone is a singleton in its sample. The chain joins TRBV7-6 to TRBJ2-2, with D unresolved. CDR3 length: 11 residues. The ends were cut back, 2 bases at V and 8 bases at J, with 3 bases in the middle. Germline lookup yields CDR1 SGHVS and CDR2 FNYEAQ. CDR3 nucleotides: TGTGCCAGCAGCTTATATGGGGAGCTGTTTTTT. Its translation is CASSLYGELFF.

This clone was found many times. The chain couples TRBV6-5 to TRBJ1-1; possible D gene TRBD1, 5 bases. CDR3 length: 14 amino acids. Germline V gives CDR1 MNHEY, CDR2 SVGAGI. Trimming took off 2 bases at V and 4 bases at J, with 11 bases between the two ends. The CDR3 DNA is TGTGCCAGCAGTTACGAGGCAGGGCGCACTGAAGCTTTCTTT. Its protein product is CASSYEAGRTEAFF.

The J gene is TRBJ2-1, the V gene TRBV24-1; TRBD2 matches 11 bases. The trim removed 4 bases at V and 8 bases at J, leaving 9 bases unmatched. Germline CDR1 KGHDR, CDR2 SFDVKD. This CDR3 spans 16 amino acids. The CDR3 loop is CATSETTSGTVDEQFF. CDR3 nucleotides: TGTGCCACCAGTGAGACGACTAGCGGGACGGTCGATGAGCAGTTCTTC.

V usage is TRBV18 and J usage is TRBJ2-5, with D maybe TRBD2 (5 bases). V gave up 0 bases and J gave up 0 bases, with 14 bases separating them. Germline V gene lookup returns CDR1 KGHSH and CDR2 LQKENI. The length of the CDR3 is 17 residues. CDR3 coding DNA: TGTGCCAGCTCACCACCCCAGGAGCGGATAGACCAAGAGACCCAGTACTTC. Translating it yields CASSPPQERIDQETQYF.

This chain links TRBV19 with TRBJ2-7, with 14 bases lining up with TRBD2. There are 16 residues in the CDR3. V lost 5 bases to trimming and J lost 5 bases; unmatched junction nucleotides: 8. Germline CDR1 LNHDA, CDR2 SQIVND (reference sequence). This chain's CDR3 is CASSSGTSGRIHEQYF. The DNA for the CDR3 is TGTGCCAGTAGTTCCGGGACTAGCGGGAGAATCCACGAGCAGTACTTC.

CDR3 DNA sequence: TGCGCCAGCAGCGCGTCAACGCAGAACACCGGGGAGCTGTTTTTT. As protein: CASSASTQNTGELFF. The gene calls are TRBV5-1 and TRBJ2-2; D gene ambiguous. Between the trimmed V and J ends, which lost 4 bases and 1 base, there was a span of 11 bases. The V gene's germline CDR1 is SGHRS and CDR2 YFSETQ. This CDR3 has 15 residues.